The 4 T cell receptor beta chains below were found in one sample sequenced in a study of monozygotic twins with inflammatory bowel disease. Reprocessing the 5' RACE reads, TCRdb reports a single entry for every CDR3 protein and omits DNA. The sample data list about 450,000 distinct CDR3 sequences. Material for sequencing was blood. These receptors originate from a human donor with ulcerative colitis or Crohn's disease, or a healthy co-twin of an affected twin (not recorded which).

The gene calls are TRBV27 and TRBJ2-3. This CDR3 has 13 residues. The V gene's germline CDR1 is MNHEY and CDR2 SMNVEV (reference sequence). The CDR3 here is CASSLTSLDTQYF.

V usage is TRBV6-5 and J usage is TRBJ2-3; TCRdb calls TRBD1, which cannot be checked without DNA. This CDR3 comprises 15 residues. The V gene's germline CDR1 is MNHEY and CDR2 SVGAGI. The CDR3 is CASSYGGSSTDTQYF.

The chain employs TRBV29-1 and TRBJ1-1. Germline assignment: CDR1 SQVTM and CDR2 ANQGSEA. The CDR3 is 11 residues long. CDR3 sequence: CSGRNTVEAFF.

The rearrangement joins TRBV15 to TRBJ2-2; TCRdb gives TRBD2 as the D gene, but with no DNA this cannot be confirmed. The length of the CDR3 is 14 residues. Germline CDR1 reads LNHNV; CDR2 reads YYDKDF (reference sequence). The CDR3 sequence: CATSREWGEETRIF.